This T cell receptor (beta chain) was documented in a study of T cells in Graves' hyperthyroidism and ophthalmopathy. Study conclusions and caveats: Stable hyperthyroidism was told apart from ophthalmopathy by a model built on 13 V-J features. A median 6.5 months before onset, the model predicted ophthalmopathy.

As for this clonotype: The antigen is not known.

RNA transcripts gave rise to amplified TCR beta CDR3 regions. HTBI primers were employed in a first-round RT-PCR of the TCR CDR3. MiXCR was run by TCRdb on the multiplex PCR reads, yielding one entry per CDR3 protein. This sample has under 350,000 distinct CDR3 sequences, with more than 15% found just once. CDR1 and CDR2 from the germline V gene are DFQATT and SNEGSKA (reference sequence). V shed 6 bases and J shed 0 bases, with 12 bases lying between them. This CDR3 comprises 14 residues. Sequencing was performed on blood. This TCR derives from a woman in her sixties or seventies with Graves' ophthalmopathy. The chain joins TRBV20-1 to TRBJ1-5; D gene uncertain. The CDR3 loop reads CSARKGLSNQPQHF. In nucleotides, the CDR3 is TGCAGTGCCAGGAAAGGGCTTAGCAATCAGCCCCAGCATTTT.